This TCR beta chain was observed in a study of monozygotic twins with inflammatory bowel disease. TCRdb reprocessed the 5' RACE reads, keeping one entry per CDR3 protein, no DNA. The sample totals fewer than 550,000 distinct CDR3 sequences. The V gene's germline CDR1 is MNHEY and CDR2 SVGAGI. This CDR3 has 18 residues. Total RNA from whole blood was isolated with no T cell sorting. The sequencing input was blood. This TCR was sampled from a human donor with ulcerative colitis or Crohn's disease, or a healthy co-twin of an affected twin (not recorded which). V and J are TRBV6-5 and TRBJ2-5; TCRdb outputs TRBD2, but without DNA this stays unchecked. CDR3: CASSYSLMGLAGGETQYF.